This T cell receptor (beta chain) was documented in a study of cytomegalovirus exposure and HLA in healthy donors. Study-wide background: Early released data had around 89 million unique TCRs, all coming from HLA-typed donors. For the approximately 410 genotyped donors, 75% to 90% fell within the Caucasian-associated ancestry cluster. Findings and limits, study-wide: Diagnosis of cytomegalovirus status made by the classifier reportedly showed high specificity and sensitivity. Testing in vitro showed a few CMV-associated chains specific for CMV antigens.

V dropped 0 bases and J dropped 3 bases, with 12 bases sitting between them. Looked up from germline, CDR1 is SGHNT and CDR2 is YYREEE (reference sequence). The CDR3 consists of 15 residues. Primers included in the PCR were 60 Vbeta and 13 Jbeta primers. Method: immunoSEQ multiplex PCR; TCRdb's copy keeps in-frame clones and lacks some. The table shows approximately 100,000 clones, with about four fifths occurring only once. As concerns this clone: Its specificity is unknown.

Sequencing was done on a sample of PBMCs. This clonotype originated in a woman in her thirties or forties in good health and CMV-seronegative. The chain joins TRBV5-4 to TRBJ1-2; D possibly corresponds to TRBD1 (5 bases). The CDR3 bases are TGTGCCAGCAGCTTGGGGGGGGGAAGCGACTATGGCTACACCTTC. It translates to CASSLGGGSDYGYTF.